A single sample is the source of the 22 T cell receptor beta chains below, sequenced in a study of shared T cell receptors in the human thymus. Here immunoSEQ multiplex PCR was the method, and the copy in TCRdb shows in-frame clones only, minus some. The sample records 700,000 or so clones, around 85% being singletons. These data were also filed under a second study, of human thymus T cells.

Sequencing input: thymocytes. Receptors were obtained from a girl under three years old with a congenital heart defect.

The rearrangement uses TRBV15 and TRBJ1-5; 7 bases are a match to TRBD1. The CDR3 consists of 16 residues. Germline-derived CDR1 and CDR2 are LNHNV and YYDKDF (reference sequence). Unmatched junction bases numbered 7, after V lost 1 base and J lost 4 bases. The CDR3: CATSRAAGGRNQPQHF. The CDR3 DNA reads TGTGCCACCAGCAGAGCGGCAGGGGGACGGAATCAGCCCCAGCATTTT.

This clone turned up a few times. The V call is TRBV4-1, the J call TRBJ2-7; TRBD2 matches at 9 bases. This CDR3 has 17 residues. V shed 0 bases, J shed 4 bases, and the junction held 10 bases outside the gene matches. The germline V gene encodes CDR1 MGHRA and CDR2 YSYEKL. CDR3 in DNA: TGCGCCAGCAGCCAAGAGCGGGGGGGCCCCAGGGAATACGAGCAGTACTTC. This gives the protein CASSQERGGPREYEQYF.

This clone was counted only a few times. The chain recombines TRBV21-1 with TRBJ2-7; TRBD1 was called by the table and not checked on the DNA. TRBV21-1 is recorded as a pseudogene. The CDR3 consists of 17 residues. The CDR3 protein is CASSRTASTGTPGEQYF. Written as DNA, the CDR3 is TGTGCCAGCAGTCGTACTGCGTCTACAGGGACCCCGGGGGAGCAGTACTTC.

V usage is TRBV11-2 and J usage is TRBJ2-3; 9 bases line up with TRBD2. The CDR3 extends over 17 amino acids. J gave up 0 bases and V 4 bases, and 8 bases lay outside the gene matches. Germline CDR1 and CDR2: SGHAT and FQNNGV. In nucleotides, the CDR3 is TGTGCCAGCAGCTCCACCCCTAGCGGGGCCAGCACAGATACGCAGTATTTT. This sequence encodes CASSSTPSGASTDTQYF.

J is TRBJ1-3 and V is TRBV19; 12 positions match TRBD1. The CDR3 spans 18 residues. Germline CDR1 reads LNHDA; CDR2 reads SQIVND (reference sequence). Trimming at V came to 6 bases and at J to 0 bases, leaving 9 bases not matched to a gene. CDR3 in DNA: TGTGCCAGTAGGGGGACAGGGGGCCTACGGGGCTCTGGAAACACCATATATTTT. Amino acid sequence: CASRGTGGLRGSGNTIYF.

The J gene is TRBJ2-7, the V gene TRBV4-3; D unresolved. The CDR3 extends over 14 amino acids. Germline CDR1 LGHNA, CDR2 YSLEER. The ends were cut back, 1 base at V and 2 bases at J, with 9 bases in the middle. Here the CDR3 DNA reads TGCGCCAGCAGCCAAGCAACGGGTCCCTACGAGCAGTACTTC. Its protein product is CASSQATGPYEQYF.

The chain uses TRBV12-5 and TRBJ2-7, with TRBD1 as a possible D gene (5 bases). The germline V and J ends were trimmed by 5 bases and 2 bases, with 10 bases remaining between them. Germline assignment: CDR1 LGHNT and CDR2 FRNRAP. CDR3 size: 13 residues. In nucleotides, the CDR3 is TGTGCTAGTGGTAGGGGTGCCACCTACGAGCAGTACTTC. Encoded protein: CASGRGATYEQYF.

Only a few counts were recorded for this clone. This rearrangement joins TRBV7-6 to TRBJ1-1, with a weak D call TRBD1 (6 bases). Per the germline V gene, CDR1 is SGHVS and CDR2 is FNYEAQ. The V and J ends lost 5 bases and 1 base respectively, with 14 bases between them. The CDR3 spans 15 residues. The CDR3 DNA reads as TGTGCCAGCAGCCCCATGGGGGGGCCGAACACTGAAGCTTTCTTT. This gives the protein CASSPMGGPNTEAFF.

This sequence joins TRBV19 and TRBJ1-4, with no clear D. Germline CDR1 is LNHDA and CDR2 is SQIVND (reference sequence). The CDR3 runs 11 residues. Between the trimmed V and J ends, which lost 7 bases and 8 bases, there was a span of 8 bases. CDR3 bases: TGTGCCAGTAATGAGGGAGAAAAACTGTTTTTT. This gives the protein CASNEGEKLFF. The full variable domain, rest sourced from reference TRBV19 and TRBJ1-4, is DGGITQSPKYLFRKEGQNVTLSCEQNLNHDAMYWYRQDPGQGLRLIYYSQIVNDFQKGDIAEGYSVSREKKESFPLTVTSAQKNPTAFYLCASNEGEKLFFGSGTQLSVL.

The rearrangement uses TRBV18 and TRBJ2-1; D possibly corresponds to TRBD1 (5 bases). The V gene lost 5 bases and the J gene lost 0 bases, with 11 bases spanning the gap. Per the germline V gene, CDR1 is KGHSH and CDR2 is LQKENI. The CDR3 spans 15 residues. The CDR3 DNA reads as TGTGCCAGCTCAACAGGTTCTAACTCCTACAATGAGCAGTTCTTC. This translates into CASSTGSNSYNEQFF.

This clone was seen a handful of times. The V gene is TRBV13, the J gene TRBJ1-1; D is possibly TRBD1 (5 bases). Germline V gives CDR1 PRHDT, CDR2 FYEKMQ (reference sequence). V gave up 5 bases and J gave up 1 base, with 26 bases separating them. The CDR3 runs to 19 residues. The CDR3 sequence: CASSRKPTGGGRSNTEAFF. In nucleotides, the CDR3 is TGTGCCAGCAGCCGCAAACCGACTGGGGGAGGACGTTCGAACACTGAAGCTTTCTTT.

This rearrangement joins TRBV9 to TRBJ2-5, with 10 bases lining up with TRBD2. J lost 5 bases, V lost 1 base, and 2 bases had no gene match. The CDR3 length is 14 residues. Germline CDR1 SGDLS, CDR2 YYNGEE. In nucleotides, the CDR3 is TGTGCCAGCAGCGTAAGCGGGGGGGCGGAGACCCAGTACTTC. Its protein is CASSVSGGAETQYF.

V gene TRBV19 combines with J gene TRBJ1-4; 12 bases agree with TRBD1. With V trimmed by 5 bases and J by 5 bases, 12 bases remained unmatched. This CDR3 contains 18 residues. Germline assignment: CDR1 LNHDA and CDR2 SQIVND (reference sequence). The CDR3 is CASSVYRDRGLRNEKLFF. In DNA, the CDR3 is TGTGCCAGTAGTGTATACCGGGACAGGGGGCTCAGAAATGAAAAACTGTTTTTT.

The CDR3 loop reads CASSVHDTATNEKLFF. CDR3 nucleotide sequence: TGTGCCAGTAGTGTACATGACACAGCAACTAATGAAAAACTGTTTTTT. The J gene is TRBJ1-4, the V gene TRBV19; D is unresolved. V dropped 5 bases and J dropped 0 bases, with 13 bases sitting between them. The CDR3 contains 16 residues. Germline values: CDR1 LNHDA, CDR2 SQIVND (reference sequence).

The rearrangement links TRBV4-3 to TRBJ2-5, with D unresolved. The CDR3 contains 15 residues. The V end was cut by 0 bases, the J end by 2 bases, with 10 bases between. The germline V gene encodes CDR1 LGHNA and CDR2 YSLEER. The CDR3 region has the DNA TGCGCCAGCAGCCAAGATAGAACTCTACAAGAGACCCAGTACTTC. Translated, it gives CASSQDRTLQETQYF.

This sequence joins TRBV7-6 and TRBJ2-6, with 7 positions matching TRBD2. V shed 1 base, J shed 0 bases, and the junction held 9 bases outside the gene matches. CDR3 length: 19 amino acids. Germline values: CDR1 SGHVS, CDR2 FNYEAQ. The chain's CDR3 is CASSLVFGGRCSGANVLTF. The CDR3 coding sequence is TGTGCCAGCAGCTTAGTCTTCGGCGGGAGATGCTCTGGGGCCAACGTCCTGACTTTC.

J is TRBJ2-7 and V is TRBV7-2; 9 bases match TRBD2. V shed 3 bases and J 9 bases; nucleotides not matched to a gene: 9. The CDR3 spans 14 residues. Germline V gene data show CDR1 as SGHTA and CDR2 as FQGNSA. Here the CDR3 reads CASSFSGGRLGQYF. CDR3 nucleotides: TGTGCCAGCAGCTTTAGCGGGGGCCGTCTCGGGCAGTACTTC.

CDR3 amino acids: CASSPGTAFNYGYTF. CDR3 coding DNA: TGTGCCAGCAGCCCCGGGACAGCTTTTAACTATGGCTACACCTTC. The V and J genes are TRBV6-4 and TRBJ1-2; 7 bases fit TRBD1. CDR3 length: 15 residues. The V segment lost 6 bases and the J segment 1 base; nucleotides outside the gene matches: 8. Germline V CDR1 and CDR2: MRHNA, SNTAGT.

The chain uses TRBV5-8 and TRBJ1-1; D unclear. V was clipped by 4 bases and J by 0 bases, with 10 bases between them. CDR1 SGHTS and CDR2 YDEGEE come from the germline V gene. The CDR3 is made up of 14 amino acids. This chain's CDR3 is CASSPAGVNTEAFF. DNA of the CDR3: TGTGCCAGCAGCCCCGCCGGGGTGAACACTGAAGCTTTCTTT.

The rearrangement uses TRBV11-2 and TRBJ1-6, with a weak D call TRBD1 (5 bases). The CDR3 spans 17 residues. Germline CDR1 and CDR2: SGHAT and FQNNGV. V dropped 3 bases and J dropped 0 bases, with 12 bases sitting between them. CDR3 region: CASSFLPDISYNSPLHF. CDR3 sequence (DNA): TGTGCCAGCAGCTTCTTACCGGACATCTCCTATAATTCACCCCTCCACTTT.

V usage is TRBV5-4 and J usage is TRBJ1-4; 9 bases align to TRBD1. The germline V gene encodes CDR1 SGHNT and CDR2 YYREEE (reference sequence). With V trimmed by 1 base and J by 5 bases, 3 bases remained unmatched. The CDR3 is made up of 15 amino acids. The DNA of the CDR3 is TGTGCCAGCAGCTTGATCGGGACAGGGAATGAAAAACTGTTTTTT. It translates to CASSLIGTGNEKLFF. Full variable domain (remainder filled in from reference TRBV5-4 and TRBJ1-4): ETGVTQSPTHLIKTRGQQVTLRCSSQSGHNTVSWYQQALGQGPQFIFQYYREEENGRGNFPPRFSGLQFPNYSSELNVNALELDDSALYLCASSLIGTGNEKLFFGSGTQLSVL.

The CDR3 spells CASSQDRVMGQNGDQPQHF. The DNA of the CDR3 is TGCGCCAGCAGCCAAGATAGAGTAATGGGACAGAACGGAGATCAGCCCCAGCATTTT. V and J are TRBV4-3 and TRBJ1-5, with 7 bases aligning to TRBD1. CDR1 and CDR2 (germline): LGHNA, YSLEER. The CDR3 loop spans 19 amino acids. Losses at the gene ends were 0 bases for V and 5 bases for J; bases not matched to a gene: 16.